What follows are 24 T cell receptor beta chains derived from one specimen sequenced in a study of graft-versus-host responses after intestinal transplantation. The repertoire was sequenced with immunoSEQ multiplex PCR; TCRdb's copy has only in-frame clones and lacks some. The data contain approximately 70,000 clones, roughly 92% of them seen just once; the ten biggest clones take up about 6.7%. The source material was bone marrow, sampled approximately 700 days after intestinal transplantation. Receptors originate from a human patient who received an intestinal transplant, so some T cells may come from the graft donor.

In this sample, this clone turned up once. V is TRBV27 and J is TRBJ2-5; D is perhaps TRBD2 (6 bases). The CDR3 loop spans 16 amino acids. Germline values: CDR1 MNHEY, CDR2 SMNVEV (reference sequence). V was trimmed by 2 bases and J by 2 bases, leaving 15 bases between them. The CDR3 reads CASSLHHRGTQETQYF. In DNA form, the CDR3 reads TGTGCCAGCAGTTTACACCATCGGGGGACTCAAGAGACCCAGTACTTC.

This chain joins TRBV27 and TRBJ1-2; 9 bases fit TRBD1. Per the germline V gene, CDR1 is MNHEY and CDR2 is SMNVEV (reference sequence). J was trimmed by 4 bases and V by 5 bases; bases with no gene match: 11. There are 16 residues in the CDR3. CDR3 nucleotide sequence: TGTGCCAGCAGTCCCGGACAGGGGCACATCCTCTATGGCTACACCTTC. As protein: CASSPGQGHILYGYTF.

J is TRBJ2-2 and V is TRBV6-6; the D is unclear. The CDR3 covers 12 residues. V dropped 6 bases and J dropped 2 bases, with 4 bases sitting between them. The V gene's germline CDR1 is MNHNY and CDR2 SVGAGI (reference sequence). The CDR3 loop is CASSINTGELFF. CDR3 DNA sequence: TGTGCCAGCAGCATCAACACCGGGGAGCTGTTTTTT.

This sequence joins TRBV30 and TRBJ1-6; no clear D. Trimming stripped 0 bases from V and 2 bases from J, with 8 bases between. The CDR3 extends over 15 amino acids. The germline gives CDR1 GTSNPN, CDR2 SVGIG (reference sequence). This chain's CDR3 is CAWSVASAYNSPLHF. CDR3 sequence (DNA): TGTGCCTGGAGTGTCGCGTCAGCCTATAATTCACCCCTCCACTTT.

V gene TRBV7-7 combines with J gene TRBJ1-1; no firm D call. Trimming removed 6 bases from V and 1 base from J, with 6 bases in between. CDR3 length equals 12 residues. The germline V gene encodes CDR1 SSHAT and CDR2 FNYEAQ (reference sequence). The CDR3 DNA reads as TGTGCCAGCAGGCCATGGAACACTGAAGCTTTCTTT. As protein: CASRPWNTEAFF.

This clone was counted a single time. The V call is TRBV25-1, the J call TRBJ2-5; maybe TRBD2 (6 bases). The CDR3 sequence is 16 residues long. The germline gives CDR1 MGHDK, CDR2 SYGVNS. Trimming took 5 bases from V and 5 from J, leaving 21 bases between them. DNA of the CDR3: TGTGCCAGCAGTCAAAAGCCTAGCGCGGTGGGGGAGACCCAGTACTTC. This encodes CASSQKPSAVGETQYF.

The genes are TRBV9 and TRBJ2-7; 8 bases fit TRBD2. From germline, CDR1 is SGDLS and CDR2 YYNGEE. V shed 3 bases and J 3 bases; nucleotides not matched to a gene: 5. The CDR3 has 14 residues. The CDR3 loop reads CASSAHREGYEQYF. The CDR3 nucleotides are TGTGCCAGCAGCGCCCACCGGGAGGGCTACGAGCAGTACTTC.

The rearrangement links TRBV9 to TRBJ2-2; the D call may be TRBD1 or TRBD2 (5 bases each). Looked up from germline, CDR1 is SGDLS and CDR2 is YYNGEE. This CDR3 comprises 15 residues. V was clipped by 4 bases and J by 2 bases, with 12 bases between them. CDR3 in DNA: TGTGCCAGCAGCACCCGGGGCGGAAACACCGGGGAGCTGTTTTTT. This encodes CASSTRGGNTGELFF.

At least ten counts were recorded for this clone. The rearrangement links TRBV6-5 to TRBJ2-2, with 11 positions matching TRBD2. This CDR3 comprises 16 residues. Germline V gene lookup returns CDR1 MNHEY and CDR2 SVGAGI. Trimming removed 2 bases from V and 6 bases from J; junction bases left unmatched: 5. This chain's CDR3 is CASSYVTSGVAGELFF. CDR3 nucleotide sequence: TGTGCCAGCAGTTACGTGACTAGCGGGGTCGCCGGGGAGCTGTTTTTT.

The rearrangement uses TRBV6-5 and TRBJ2-5; 7 nucleotides align to TRBD2. The length of the CDR3 is 16 residues. The V gene end was trimmed by 2 bases and the J gene end by 2 bases; junction bases not matched to a gene: 8. CDR1 and CDR2 (germline): MNHEY, SVGAGI. The CDR3 loop is CASSYMAGAAQETQYF. The CDR3 nucleotides read TGTGCCAGCAGTTACATGGCGGGAGCGGCTCAAGAGACCCAGTACTTC.

This clone was counted between two and nine times. The genes are TRBV5-6 and TRBJ2-7; D uncertain. This CDR3 has 13 residues. CDR1 and CDR2 (germline): SGHDT, YYEEEE. The CDR3 region is CASRLWDSYEQYF. The DNA for the CDR3 is TGTGCGAGCCGGCTATGGGACTCCTACGAGCAGTACTTC.

This chain uses TRBV5-1 with TRBJ2-5; D gene unclear. Judging by the DNA end, TRBJ2-7 fits better; the J call may be wrong. Germline assignment: CDR1 SGHRS and CDR2 YFSETQ. This CDR3 contains 14 residues. This CDR3 is CASSFNLKPYEQYF. CDR3 nucleotide sequence: TGCGCCAGCAGCTTCAATCTTAAACCATACGAGCAGTACTTC.

The chain recombines TRBV4-2 with TRBJ2-2, with 7 nucleotides matching TRBD2. Per the germline V gene, CDR1 is LGHNA and CDR2 is YNFKEQ. The CDR3 has 16 amino acids. Germline trimming cut 3 bases from V and 2 bases from J; bases unmatched to any gene: 6. CDR3 coding DNA: TGTGCCAGCAGCCAGGAGAGCGGGACCAACACCGGGGAGCTGTTTTTT. Protein: CASSQESGTNTGELFF.

This clone was picked up one time. This chain connects TRBV28 to TRBJ2-2; D might be TRBD1 (6 bases). V lost 3 bases, J lost 1 base, and 12 bases lay in between. This CDR3 region has 16 residues. Germline assignment: CDR1 MDHEN and CDR2 SYDVKM. The CDR3 protein is CASSFSYRENTGELFF. The CDR3 DNA is TGTGCCAGCAGTTTTTCCTACAGGGAGAACACCGGGGAGCTGTTTTTT.

The chain links TRBV29-1 to TRBJ2-7, with D possibly called TRBD1 or TRBD2 (5 bases each). Per the germline V gene, CDR1 is SQVTM and CDR2 is ANQGSEA. The V end was cut by 1 base, the J end by 4 bases, with 8 bases between. The CDR3 has 12 residues. This CDR3 is CSVEGGIYEQYF. The CDR3 nucleotides are TGCAGCGTTGAAGGGGGGATATACGAGCAGTACTTC.

This chain links TRBV4-1 with TRBJ2-1; no clear D gene. The CDR3 extends over 14 amino acids. Germline V gene data show CDR1 as MGHRA and CDR2 as YSYEKL. Trimming took off 0 bases at V and 10 bases at J, with 13 bases between the two ends. The CDR3 DNA is TGCGCCAGCAGCCAAGAGGTCTCCCGAATCGAGCAGTTCTTC. It encodes CASSQEVSRIEQFF.

This clone was seen more than once but under ten times. The chain uses TRBV15 and TRBJ1-1; D uncertain. CDR1 and CDR2 (germline): LNHNV, YYDKDF (reference sequence). Deletions cut 4 bases from V and 11 bases from J, with 11 bases between. The CDR3 extends over 11 amino acids. The CDR3 coding sequence is TGTGCCACCAGCACCCGGAACCGGGCTTTCTTT. Its translation is CATSTRNRAFF.

The V gene is TRBV5-5, the J gene TRBJ2-7; TRBD2 matches 14 bases. V lost 4 bases to trimming and J lost 7 bases; unmatched junction nucleotides: 16. Looked up from germline, CDR1 is SGHKS and CDR2 is YYEKEE (reference sequence). The length of the CDR3 is 18 residues. CDR3 DNA sequence: TGTGCCAGCAGCCCAAACGATATGACTAGCGGGAGGGCCGGTGAGCAGTACTTC. Its translation: CASSPNDMTSGRAGEQYF.

The chain joins TRBV6-6 to TRBJ2-7; the match to TRBD1 covers 7 bases. The CDR3 length is 14 residues. Germline V gene sequence: CDR1 MNHNY, CDR2 SVGAGI (reference sequence). After removal of 5 bases from V and 4 bases from J, the junction contained 8 bases not matched to a gene. The CDR3 sequence: CASSNPGTEYEQYF. CDR3 in DNA: TGTGCCAGCAGTAACCCCGGGACAGAGTACGAGCAGTACTTC.

The rearrangement joins TRBV13 to TRBJ2-7, with D possibly being TRBD2 (5 bases). This CDR3 is built from 17 residues. The germline V and J ends were trimmed by 1 base and 3 bases, with 19 bases remaining between them. CDR1 PRHDT and CDR2 FYEKMQ come from the germline V gene (reference sequence). The CDR3 spells CASSLVLGGEKNYEQYF. The CDR3 DNA is TGTGCCAGCAGCTTAGTTCTTGGTGGGGAGAAAAACTACGAGCAGTACTTC.

The rearrangement links TRBV11-1 to TRBJ2-3; 10 bases are a match to TRBD2. The CDR3 is made up of 16 amino acids. Germline CDR1 SGHAT, CDR2 FQDESV (reference sequence). V lost 4 bases, J lost 3 bases, and 7 bases stayed unmatched. CDR3 amino acids: CASSSLLAGLTDTQYF. CDR3 nucleotide sequence: TGTGCCAGCAGCTCCTTACTAGCGGGACTGACAGATACGCAGTATTTT.

The V call is TRBV10-3, the J call TRBJ2-7; the D gene is possibly TRBD2 (5 bases). V lost 5 bases to trimming and J lost 6 bases, with 14 bases between them. Germline V gives CDR1 ENHRY, CDR2 SYGVKD. The CDR3 is 13 amino acids. This CDR3 is CAISLGSIPEQYF. In nucleotides, the CDR3 is TGTGCCATCAGTCTGGGGAGTATCCCCGAGCAGTACTTC.

V is TRBV4-1 and J is TRBJ2-4, with D unresolved. CDR3 length: 13 residues. Per germline, CDR1 MGHRA and CDR2 YSYEKL. V was cut by 4 bases and J by 5 bases, with 9 bases left in between. The DNA of the CDR3 is TGCGCCAGCAGCCGTGTCACGGAAAACATTCAGTACTTC. This translates into CASSRVTENIQYF.

V and J are TRBV13 and TRBJ1-1; D perhaps matches TRBD1 (6 bases). The germline V gene encodes CDR1 PRHDT and CDR2 FYEKMQ (reference sequence). This CDR3 has 14 residues. The V gene lost 2 bases and the J gene lost 4 bases, with 11 bases spanning the gap. The CDR3 region has the DNA TGTGCCAGCAGCTTATACAGGGTCGGCACTGAAGCTTTCTTT. It yields the protein CASSLYRVGTEAFF.